The 22 T cell receptor beta chains in this list originate from one sample, sequenced in a study of shared clonotypes between healthy human individuals. Naive CD8 cells were CD45RO-negative, positively selected for CCR7, excluding terminally differentiated effector memory CD45RA+ cells. The table came from immunoSEQ multiplex PCR; TCRdb's copy has only in-frame clones and leaves some out. The sample consists of around 2,000,000 clones, less than 95% of them appearing once. The material sequenced was naive CD8+ T cells sorted from blood. The receptors shown here come from a man between 18 and 35 years old in good health.

The chain recombines TRBV2 with TRBJ2-7; either TRBD1 or TRBD2 may supply D (5 bases each). Per germline, CDR1 SNHLY and CDR2 FYNNEI. The CDR3 extends over 16 amino acids. The V end was cut by 0 bases, the J end by 3 bases, with 15 bases between. CDR3 sequence: CASSEAQTSGRYEQYF. The CDR3 coding sequence is TGTGCCAGCAGTGAAGCGCAGACCTCGGGGCGCTACGAGCAGTACTTC.

The chain uses TRBV7-8 and TRBJ1-4; TRBD1 matches at 8 bases. With V trimmed by 0 bases and J by 7 bases, 7 bases remained unmatched. Germline CDR1 and CDR2: SGHVS and FQNEAQ. CDR3 length equals 16 residues. The CDR3, as DNA: TGTGCCAGCAGCTTAGCAACGGACAGGGCGGGTGAAAAACTGTTTTTT. As protein: CASSLATDRAGEKLFF.

As concerns this clone: This clone may be a read error of a much larger clone one base away. This sample also contains other DNA sequences that code for the same CDR3. The gene calls are TRBV5-4 and TRBJ2-7, with D possibly matching TRBD1 (6 bases). V lost 3 bases, J lost 2 bases, and 6 bases lay in between. Looked up from germline, CDR1 is SGHNT and CDR2 is YYREEE (reference sequence). The CDR3 has 12 amino acids. The CDR3 reads CASSSGAYEQYF. Here the CDR3 DNA reads TGTGCCAGCAGCTCAGGGGCCTACGAGCAGTACTTC. The whole variable domain, filled in from reference TRBV5-4 and TRBJ2-7, reads ETGVTQSPTHLIKTRGQQVTLRCSSQSGHNTVSWYQQALGQGPQFIFQYYREEENGRGNFPPRFSGLQFPNYSSELNVNALELDDSALYLCASSSGAYEQYFGPGTRLTVT.

This chain's CDR3 is CASSLVPRSGTQYF. CDR3 coding DNA: TGTGCCAGCAGCTTAGTCCCCAGGTCCGGTACGCAGTATTTT. The J gene is TRBJ2-3, the V gene TRBV7-2; D gene unclear. V shed 1 base and J shed 8 bases, with 13 bases lying between them. The CDR3 is 14 amino acids. CDR1 and CDR2 from the germline V gene are SGHTA and FQGNSA.

Points on this clone: Additional DNA sequences in this sample encode the identical CDR3. The chain links TRBV2 to TRBJ2-3; D perhaps matches TRBD2 (6 bases). The V and J ends lost 3 bases and 1 base respectively, with 8 bases between them. Looked up from germline, CDR1 is SNHLY and CDR2 is FYNNEI. The CDR3 contains 14 residues. The CDR3 sequence: CASSDPSGTDTQYF. In nucleotides, the CDR3 is TGTGCCAGCAGTGACCCTAGCGGCACAGATACGCAGTATTTT. Full variable domain (remainder filled in from reference TRBV2 and TRBJ2-3): EPEVTQTPSHQVTQMGQEVILRCVPISNHLYFYWYRQILGQKVEFLVSFYNNEISEKSEIFDDQFSVERPDGSNFTLKIRSTKLEDSAMYFCASSDPSGTDTQYFGPGTRLTVL.

The chain is built from TRBV10-3 and TRBJ2-5; 11 bases line up with TRBD2. Germline CDR1 ENHRY, CDR2 SYGVKD. V shed 4 bases, J shed 4 bases, and the junction held 14 bases outside the gene matches. The CDR3 sequence is 18 residues long. CDR3 bases: TGTGCCATCAGTGCTCGTACTAGCGGGAGTACCTTACTAGAGACCCAGTACTTC. As protein: CAISARTSGSTLLETQYF.

This chain connects TRBV9 to TRBJ1-4, with a possible D match to TRBD1 (6 bases). CDR3 size: 17 residues. The ends were cut back, 0 bases at V and 1 base at J, with 13 bases in the middle. CDR1 SGDLS and CDR2 YYNGEE come from the germline V gene. The CDR3 DNA reads TGTGCCAGCAGCGTAGGGGCTACAGGGCAAACTAATGAAAAACTGTTTTTT. This sequence encodes CASSVGATGQTNEKLFF.

The chain employs TRBV4-1 and TRBJ1-5, with unresolved D. Trimming pared 1 base from V and 7 bases from J, leaving 8 bases between. CDR1 is MGHRA, CDR2 YSYEKL, per germline. CDR3 length: 13 residues. The CDR3 is CASSQVYVQPQHF. The CDR3 DNA is TGCGCCAGCAGCCAAGTTTACGTCCAGCCCCAGCATTTT.

To note about this clone: The junction differs from germline at one of its ends, possibly a read error. The chain recombines TRBV4-1 with TRBJ2-3, with a tentative D call TRBD1 (6 bases). Germline loops: CDR1 MGHRA, CDR2 YSYEKL. The CDR3 is 16 amino acids. The CDR3 loop is CTSSPKDSGGTDTQYF. CDR3 in DNA: TGCACCAGCAGCCCCAAGGACAGCGGAGGTACAGATACGCAGTATTTT.

This chain connects TRBV15 to TRBJ2-7, with D maybe TRBD2 (6 bases). Germline CDR1 LNHNV, CDR2 YYDKDF (reference sequence). The CDR3 is 15 amino acids. V was pared by 3 bases and J by 1 base, with 13 bases between. DNA of the CDR3: TGTGCCACCAGCAGCACGGGGGAATCTTCCTACGAGCAGTACTTC. It codes for CATSSTGESSYEQYF. The variable domain in full, with the rest retrieved from reference TRBV15 and TRBJ2-7, is DAMVIQNPRYQVTQFGKPVTLSCSQTLNHNVMYWYQQKSSQAPKLLFHYYDKDFNNEADTPDNFQSRRPNTSFCFLDIRSPGLGDTAMYLCATSSTGESSYEQYFGPGTRLTVT.

Details on this clone: Relative to the germline gene, one junction end is altered; a read error may explain this. V gene TRBV2 combines with J gene TRBJ1-2; 8 bases fit TRBD1. Looked up from germline, CDR1 is SNHLY and CDR2 is FYNNEI. The CDR3 sequence is 11 residues long. The CDR3 DNA reads as TGTGCCAGCAGTGACGAGGACAGGGTTGCCTTC. Translation gives CASSDEDRVAF.

Turning to this clone: Distinct nucleotide sequences in the sample also encode this CDR3. The genes are TRBV11-1 and TRBJ2-7; possible D gene TRBD1, 5 bases. Trimming left V 4 bases short and J 6 bases short, with 10 bases between. This CDR3 region has 12 residues. Per the germline V gene, CDR1 is SGHAT and CDR2 is FQDESV (reference sequence). The CDR3 sequence: CASSSTAGEQYF. The CDR3 nucleotides are TGTGCCAGCAGCTCGACAGCAGGCGAGCAGTACTTC.

The chain carries TRBV2 and TRBJ1-6; D not certain. The CDR3 contains 12 residues. V dropped 4 bases and J dropped 7 bases, with 5 bases sitting between them. Germline V gene lookup returns CDR1 SNHLY and CDR2 FYNNEI. The CDR3 spells CASSATNSPLHF. CDR3 bases: TGTGCCAGCAGTGCGACGAATTCACCCCTCCACTTT.

The chain combines TRBV5-4 with TRBJ2-7; 14 bases are a match to TRBD2. V lost 4 bases to trimming and J lost 7 bases; unmatched junction nucleotides: 7. The CDR3 contains 15 residues. Germline V gene data show CDR1 as SGHNT and CDR2 as YYREEE (reference sequence). The CDR3: CASSVGLAGGGEQYF. The CDR3 nucleotides are TGTGCCAGCAGCGTCGGACTAGCGGGGGGAGGGGAGCAGTACTTC.

The chain has TRBV7-9 and TRBJ1-1; possible D gene TRBD1, 5 bases. This CDR3 has 16 amino acids. V lost 4 bases and J lost 5, with 20 bases in between. The germline V gene encodes CDR1 SEHNR and CDR2 FQNEAQ (reference sequence). The CDR3 nucleotides read TGTGCCAGCAGCTCCAGCGACCCCAGGGTTTGGACTGAAGCTTTCTTT. The encoded protein is CASSSSDPRVWTEAFF.

The chain recombines TRBV6-6 with TRBJ2-1, with a tentative D call TRBD1 (5 bases). V lost 6 bases and J lost 6, with 18 bases in between. Per germline, CDR1 MNHNY and CDR2 SVGAGI (reference sequence). CDR3 size: 15 residues. The CDR3 coding sequence is TGTGCCAGCAGCCTGGACAAGGTGGCATTCAATGAGCAGTTCTTC. Translation gives CASSLDKVAFNEQFF.

J is TRBJ2-7 and V is TRBV5-4, with 8 bases that match TRBD2. This CDR3 comprises 13 residues. V gave up 5 bases and J gave up 8 bases; unmatched junction bases: 9. Germline V gene data show CDR1 as SGHNT and CDR2 as YYREEE (reference sequence). The CDR3 is CASRAGGEWQQYF. CDR3 DNA sequence: TGTGCCAGCAGGGCGGGAGGAGAGTGGCAGCAGTACTTC.

This chain joins TRBV21-1 and TRBJ1-3. TRBV21-1 is given as a pseudogene. The CDR3 covers 15 residues. The CDR3 region is CASSKYGVAGNTIYF. CDR3 in DNA: TGTGCCAGCAGCAAATACGGGGTTGCTGGAAACACCATATATTTT.

The table lists this clone with a count of one. The rearrangement uses TRBV5-1 and TRBJ2-1; perhaps D is TRBD1 or TRBD2 (6 bases each). The length of the CDR3 is 15 residues. Germline-derived CDR1 and CDR2 are SGHRS and YFSETQ. The V gene lost 0 bases and the J gene lost 10 bases, with 17 bases spanning the gap. CDR3: CASSLDGGTTEEQFF. CDR3 DNA: TGCGCCAGCAGCTTGGATGGCGGGACAACGGAGGAGCAGTTCTTC.

The rearrangement uses TRBV4-1 and TRBJ1-1, with D unclear. The germline V gene has CDR1 MGHRA and CDR2 YSYEKL. V gave up 2 bases and J gave up 6 bases, with 10 bases separating them. This CDR3 spans 13 amino acids. CDR3 bases: TGCGCCAGCAGCCAAAGGTCTCTTCCTGAAGCTTTCTTT. The encoded protein is CASSQRSLPEAFF.

The chain is built from TRBV11-2 and TRBJ1-1; D perhaps matches TRBD1 (6 bases). Germline V gene data show CDR1 as SGHAT and CDR2 as FQNNGV. V gave up 7 bases and J gave up 3 bases, with 12 bases separating them. This CDR3 region has 13 residues. CDR3: CASIKQGYTEAFF. CDR3 coding DNA: TGTGCCAGCATCAAACAGGGATACACTGAAGCTTTCTTT.

This chain joins TRBV29-1 and TRBJ1-1, with TRBD1 as a possible D gene (6 bases). This CDR3 comprises 15 residues. The V gene lost 6 bases and the J gene lost 4 bases, with 21 bases spanning the gap. Looked up from germline, CDR1 is SQVTM and CDR2 is ANQGSEA. The CDR3 DNA is TGCAGCGTGCGAGGGGGGGCGGAAGGATCCACTGAAGCTTTCTTT. Translated: CSVRGGAEGSTEAFF.